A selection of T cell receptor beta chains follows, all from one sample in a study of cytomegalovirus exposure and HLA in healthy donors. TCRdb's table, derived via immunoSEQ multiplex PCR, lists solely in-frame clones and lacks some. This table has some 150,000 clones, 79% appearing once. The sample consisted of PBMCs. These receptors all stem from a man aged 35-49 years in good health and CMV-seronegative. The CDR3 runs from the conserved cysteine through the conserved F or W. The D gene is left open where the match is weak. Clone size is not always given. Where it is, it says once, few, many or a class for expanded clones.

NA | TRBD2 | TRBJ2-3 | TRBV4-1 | CASSQEVGTRSTDTQYF | TGCGCCAGCAGCCAAGAGGTGGGGACTAGGTCCACAGATACGCAGTATTTT
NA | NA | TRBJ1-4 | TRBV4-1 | CASSQAGLNRAGEKLFF | TGCGCCAGCAGCCAAGCGGGACTTAACCGAGCAGGGGAAAAACTGTTTTTT
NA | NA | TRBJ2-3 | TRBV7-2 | CASSLNGAEGDTQYF | TGTGCCAGCAGCTTAAACGGGGCGGAGGGCGATACGCAGTATTTT
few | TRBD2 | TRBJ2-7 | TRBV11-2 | CASSLERREFDEQYF | TGTGCCAGCAGCTTAGAACGGCGGGAGTTCGACGAGCAGTACTTC
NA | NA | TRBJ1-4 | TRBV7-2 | CASSPQGQTNEKLFF | TGTGCCAGCAGCCCGCAGGGGCAAACTAATGAAAAACTGTTTTTT
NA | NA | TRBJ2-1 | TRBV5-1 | CASSKGLNEQFF | TGCGCCAGCAGTAAAGGACTCAATGAGCAGTTCTTC
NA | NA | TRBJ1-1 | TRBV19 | CASQDSLWAFF | TGTGCCAGTCAAGACAGCCTATGGGCTTTCTTT
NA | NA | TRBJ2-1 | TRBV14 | CASSFGAGTEQFF | NA
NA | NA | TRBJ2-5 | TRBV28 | CASGSGLETQYF | TGTGCCAGCGGGAGTGGGTTGGAGACCCAGTACTTC
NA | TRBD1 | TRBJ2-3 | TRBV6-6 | CASRNTLRDREDTQYF | TGTGCCAGCAGAAATACTCTCCGAGACAGGGAAGATACGCAGTATTTT
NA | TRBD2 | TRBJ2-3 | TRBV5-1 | CASSAAGTRGADTQYF | TGCGCCAGCAGCGCTGCCGGGACTAGAGGCGCAGATACGCAGTATTTT
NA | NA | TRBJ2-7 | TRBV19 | CASSPRGGPFSEQYF | TGTGCCAGCAGTCCCAGGGGAGGGCCGTTCTCCGAGCAGTACTTC
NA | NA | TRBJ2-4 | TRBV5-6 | CASSYPLAKNIQYF | TGTGCCAGCAGCTATCCACTAGCCAAAAACATTCAGTACTTC
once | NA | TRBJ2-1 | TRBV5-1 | CASSLRAGRSSEQFF | TGTGCCAGCAGCTTGAGGGCAGGGAGGTCGAGTGAGCAGTTCTTC
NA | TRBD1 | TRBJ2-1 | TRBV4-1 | CASSQDRGLWNEQFF | TGCGCCAGCAGCCAAGATAGGGGGCTGTGGAATGAGCAGTTCTTC
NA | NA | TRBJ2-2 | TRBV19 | CASSMSRTGELFF | TGTGCCAGTAGTATGTCCAGGACCGGGGAGCTGTTTTTT
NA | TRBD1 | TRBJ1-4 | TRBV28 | CASSLMGQGILTNEKLFF | TGTGCCAGCAGTTTGATGGGACAGGGGATTTTGACTAATGAAAAACTGTTTTTT
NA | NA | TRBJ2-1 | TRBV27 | CASSFSSCEQFF | TGTGCCAGCAGTTTCTCGAGCTGTGAGCAGTTCTTC
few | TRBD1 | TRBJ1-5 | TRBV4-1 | CASSQVVVGAGQGAARPQHF | TGCGCCAGCAGCCAAGTCGTTGTCGGAGCGGGACAGGGGGCGGCTAGGCCCCAGCATTTT
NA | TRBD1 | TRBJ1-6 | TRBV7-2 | CASSRGQGGSPLHF | TGTGCCAGCAGCCGTGGACAGGGGGGTTCACCCCTCCACTTT
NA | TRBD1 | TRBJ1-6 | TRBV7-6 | CASSRQRTGHNSPLHF | TGTGCCAGCAGCAGACAGAGGACAGGACATAATTCACCCCTCCACTTT
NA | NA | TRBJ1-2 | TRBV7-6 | CASSLAAGKTREYGYTF | TGTGCCAGCAGCTTAGCGGCGGGGAAGACTAGGGAGTATGGCTACACCTTC
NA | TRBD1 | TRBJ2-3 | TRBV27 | CASSWAPGTGPTDTQYF | TGTGCCAGCAGTTGGGCCCCCGGGACAGGACCCACAGATACGCAGTATTTT
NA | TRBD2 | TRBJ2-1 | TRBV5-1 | CASSLTQGGLNEQFF | TGCGCCAGCAGTCTCACCCAGGGAGGGTTGAATGAGCAGTTCTTC
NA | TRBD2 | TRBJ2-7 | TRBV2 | CASRAGTSTSYEQYF | TGTGCCAGCAGAGCCGGGACTAGCACATCCTACGAGCAGTACTTC
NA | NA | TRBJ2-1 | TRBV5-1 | CASSPGLYTYNEQFF | TGCGCCAGCAGCCCGGGACTGTATACGTACAATGAGCAGTTCTTC
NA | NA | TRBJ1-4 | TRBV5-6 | CASSFKTYEEKLFF | TGTGCCAGCAGCTTCAAGACTTACGAAGAAAAACTGTTTTTT
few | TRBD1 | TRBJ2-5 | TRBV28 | CASRWTGGIKTQYF | TGTGCCAGCAGATGGACAGGGGGCATCAAGACCCAGTACTTC
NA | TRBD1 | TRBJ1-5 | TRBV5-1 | CASSRGTESNQPQHF | TGCGCCAGCAGCCGCGGGACAGAGAGCAATCAGCCCCAGCATTTT
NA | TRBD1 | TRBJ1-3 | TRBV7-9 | CASSRQGASGNTIYF | TGTGCCAGCAGTAGACAGGGAGCCTCTGGAAACACCATATATTTT
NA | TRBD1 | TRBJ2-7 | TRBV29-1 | CSVVTTGGSYEQYF | TGCAGCGTTGTTACCACAGGGGGGAGTTACGAGCAGTACTTC
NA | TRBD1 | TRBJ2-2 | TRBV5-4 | CASSSGQGVTGELFF | TGTGCCAGCAGCTCGGGGCAGGGGGTCACCGGGGAGCTGTTTTTT
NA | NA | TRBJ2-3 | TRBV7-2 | CASSPGEGGNTQYF | TGTGCCAGCAGCCCCGGGGAGGGGGGAAATACGCAGTATTTT
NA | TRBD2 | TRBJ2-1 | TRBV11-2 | CASSSPGTRWYEQFF | TGTGCCAGCAGCTCCCCCGGGACTAGGTGGTATGAGCAGTTCTTC
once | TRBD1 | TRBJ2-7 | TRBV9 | CASSVGPQGGYEQYF | TGTGCCAGCAGCGTAGGACCACAGGGGGGCTACGAGCAGTACTTC
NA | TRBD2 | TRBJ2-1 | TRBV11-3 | CASSPGLVRNEQFF | TGTGCCAGCAGCCCCGGACTAGTTCGCAATGAGCAGTTCTTC
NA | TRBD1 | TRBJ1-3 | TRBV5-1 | CASSRGTGVGNTIYF | TGCGCCAGCAGTCGTGGGACAGGGGTCGGAAACACCATATATTTT
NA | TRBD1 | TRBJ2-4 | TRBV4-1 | CASSQVRTGTAKNSQYF | TGCGCCAGCAGCCAAGTTAGAACCGGGACAGCCAAAAACAGTCAGTACTTC
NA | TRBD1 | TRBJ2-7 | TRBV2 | CASSEVRGQGSEQYF | TGTGCCAGCAGTGAAGTTAGGGGACAGGGCTCCGAGCAGTACTTC
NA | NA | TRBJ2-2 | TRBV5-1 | CASSLDGGADTGELFF | TGCGCCAGCAGCTTGGATGGGGGGGCGGACACCGGGGAGCTGTTTTTT
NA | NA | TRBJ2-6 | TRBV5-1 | CASSLTGSSGANGLTF | TGCGCCAGCAGCTTGACAGGTTCGTCTGGGGCCAACGGCCTGACTTTC
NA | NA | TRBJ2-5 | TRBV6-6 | CASSYYQETQYF | TGTGCCAGCAGCTATTACCAAGAGACCCAGTACTTC
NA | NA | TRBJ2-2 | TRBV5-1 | CASSLDQVITGELFF | TGCGCCAGCAGCTTGGATCAGGTGATCACCGGGGAGCTGTTTTTT
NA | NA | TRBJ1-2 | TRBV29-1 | CSVEESGQGSGGYTF | TGCAGCGTTGAAGAGAGTGGGCAGGGGTCTGGCGGCTACACCTTC
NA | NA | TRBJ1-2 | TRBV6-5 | CASSYSSGHGYTF | TGTGCCAGCAGTTACTCGAGTGGGCATGGCTACACCTTC
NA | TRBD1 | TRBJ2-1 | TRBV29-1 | CSLRQGARNEQFF | TGCAGCCTTAGACAGGGGGCGCGAAATGAGCAGTTCTTC
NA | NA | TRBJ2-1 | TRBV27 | CASSEPGLSYNEQFF | TGTGCCAGCAGTGAGCCGGGACTGAGCTACAATGAGCAGTTCTTC
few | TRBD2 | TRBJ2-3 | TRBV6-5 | CASSYQGGSDTQYF | TGTGCCAGCAGTTACCAAGGCGGGAGTGATACGCAGTATTTT
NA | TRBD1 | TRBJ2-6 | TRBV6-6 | CASSLDRDRANVLTF | TGTGCCAGCAGCCTAGACAGGGACAGAGCCAACGTCCTGACTTTC
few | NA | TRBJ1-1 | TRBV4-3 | CASSHGWNTEAFF | TGCGCCAGCAGCCACGGGTGGAACACTGAAGCTTTCTTT
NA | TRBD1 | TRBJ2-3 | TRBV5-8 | CASTLIRRTGGTDTQYF | TGTGCCAGCACCCTAATAAGGAGGACAGGGGGCACAGATACGCAGTATTTT
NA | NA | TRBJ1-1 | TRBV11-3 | CASSPGSSPNTEAFF | TGTGCCAGCAGCCCGGGGAGTTCCCCCAACACTGAAGCTTTCTTT
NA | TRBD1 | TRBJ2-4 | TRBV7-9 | CASSPIIPKGGLAKNIQYF | TGTGCCAGCAGCCCGATAATTCCGAAAGGGGGCCTAGCCAAAAACATTCAGTACTTC
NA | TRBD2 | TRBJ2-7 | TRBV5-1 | CASTPQPGTSGYEQYF | TGCGCCAGCACCCCGCAGCCGGGGACTAGCGGCTACGAGCAGTACTTC
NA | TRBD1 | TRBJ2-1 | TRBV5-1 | CASSEFDRGVGDEQFF | TGCGCCAGCAGCGAATTCGACAGGGGAGTAGGGGATGAGCAGTTCTTC
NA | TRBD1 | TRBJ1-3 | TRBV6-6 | CASSTPDRGRNTIYF | TGTGCCAGCAGTACACCGGACAGGGGGCGGAACACCATATATTTT
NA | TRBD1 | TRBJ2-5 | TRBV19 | CASSKTGIDQYF | TGTGCCAGTAGTAAGACAGGGATCGACCAGTACTTC